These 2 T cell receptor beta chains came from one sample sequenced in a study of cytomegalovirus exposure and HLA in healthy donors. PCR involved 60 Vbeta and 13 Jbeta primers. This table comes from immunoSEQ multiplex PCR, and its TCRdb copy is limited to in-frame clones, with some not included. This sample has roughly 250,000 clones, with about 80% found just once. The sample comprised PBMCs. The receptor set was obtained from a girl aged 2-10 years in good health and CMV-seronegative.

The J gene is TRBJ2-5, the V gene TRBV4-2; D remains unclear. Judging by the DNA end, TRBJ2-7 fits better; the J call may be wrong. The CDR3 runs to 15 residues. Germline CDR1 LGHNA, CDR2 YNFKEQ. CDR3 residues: CASSQDPPPTYEQYF. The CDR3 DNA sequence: TGTGCCAGCAGCCAAGATCCCCCCCCTACCTACGAGCAGTACTTC.

CDR3 DNA sequence: TGTGCCAGCAGCGCGAAGAGGGAGGTTCTGAGAAACACCATATATTTT. Residues: CASSAKREVLRNTIYF. The chain recombines TRBV14 with TRBJ1-3; D unresolved. V was clipped by 5 bases and J by 5 bases, with 19 bases between them. Germline V CDR1 and CDR2: SGHDN, FVKESK. This CDR3 has 16 amino acids.